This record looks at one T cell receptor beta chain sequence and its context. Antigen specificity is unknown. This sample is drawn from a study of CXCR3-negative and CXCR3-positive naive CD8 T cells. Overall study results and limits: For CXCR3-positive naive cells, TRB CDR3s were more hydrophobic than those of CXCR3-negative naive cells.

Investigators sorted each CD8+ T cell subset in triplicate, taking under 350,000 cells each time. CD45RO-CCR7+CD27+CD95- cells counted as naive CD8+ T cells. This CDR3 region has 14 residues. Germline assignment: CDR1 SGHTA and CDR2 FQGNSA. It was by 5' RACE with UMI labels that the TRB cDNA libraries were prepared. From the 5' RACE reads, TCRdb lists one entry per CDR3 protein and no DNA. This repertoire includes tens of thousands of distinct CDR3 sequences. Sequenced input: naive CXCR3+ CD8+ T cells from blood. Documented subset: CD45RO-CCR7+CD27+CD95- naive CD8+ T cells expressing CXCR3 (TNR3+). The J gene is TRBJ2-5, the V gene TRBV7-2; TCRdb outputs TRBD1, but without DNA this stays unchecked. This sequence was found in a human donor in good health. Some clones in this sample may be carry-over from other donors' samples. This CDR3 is CASSLVQGVETQYF.